This TCR beta chain stems from a study of Graves' ophthalmopathy and Graves' hyperthyroidism. In its sample, this clonotype was seen many times. The V and J ends lost 0 bases and 3 bases, in that order; junction bases with no gene match: 7. The CDR3 loop spans 17 amino acids. The germline V gene encodes CDR1 DFQATT and CDR2 SNEGSKA (reference sequence). For repertoire sequencing, the TCR beta CDR3 regions were amplified from RNA transcripts. RT-PCR was first run with HTBI primers, then multiplex PCR in a second round. From the multiplex PCR reads, TCRdb called clonotypes with MiXCR, one entry per CDR3 protein. This sample has a few hundred thousand distinct CDR3 sequences, with less than 40% found just once.

This sequence joins TRBV20-1 and TRBJ2-7, with TRBD2 matching over 14 bases. Material for sequencing was peripheral blood or thyroid tissue (not recorded which). This receptor was obtained from an adult man with Graves' hyperthyroidism. CDR3 in DNA: TGCAGTGCTAGAGACGCCTCGGGACTAGCGGGAGACTACGAGCAGTACTTC. Encoded protein: CSARDASGLAGDYEQYF.